This T cell receptor beta chain was recorded in a study of shared clonotypes between healthy human individuals (dated by TCRdb to 2020 to 2022). At the level of the whole study: The cohort comprised two women and three men aged 18 to 49 years. For each donor, CD4 naive and CD4 memory were each given three plates, CD8 naive was given two plates, and CD8 memory was given one plate. To estimate repertoire size and how much clonotypes are shared between individuals, the study performed deep sequencing of blood TCR repertoires from a handful of healthy adults. To increase sequencing depth and limit assay-specific biases, TCR repertoire library preparation and sequencing were carried out by different laboratories using diverse techniques. Leukapheresis yielded between about 0.85 and 9.5 billion PBMCs per donor. Points the paper makes about the study in general: Naive subsets generally had larger estimated clonotype richness than memory subsets did. Sampling was limited to blood, and TCR repertoires in tissue likely differ from TCR repertoires in blood. The small number of donors limited the genetic and exposure-history diversity represented. Based on pairwise subsampling, the degree of clonotype sharing among donors was expected to be affected by sequencing depth. Rarefaction of sorted-subset datasets indicated incomplete sequencing despite the large sequencing depth. Sharing across a few donors was observed for around 5% of naive CD4, less than 4% of naive CD8, 2% to 2.5% of memory CD4, and about 0.39% of memory CD8 clonotypes. Clonotypes shared by all four sorted-subset donors showed higher generation probabilities than non-shared clonotypes.

As concerns this clone: Its antigen is unknown. No much larger clonotype is one base removed from it; base qualities were not supplied. The same CDR3 arises from other DNA sequences in this sample as well.

The CDR3 holds 11 amino acids from the cysteine to the phenylalanine. Left in the record is the CDR3 DNA by itself, 33 bases read in frame from the first base. The CDR1 and CDR2 encoded by the germline V gene (reference sequence) are GTSNPN and SVGIG. The V end loses 2 bases and the J end loses 7 bases, and a stretch of 9 bases separates them. The donors were healthy, HIV-negative adults with no recently reported acute infections or vaccinations. Every donor was a Caucasian adult residing in Nashville, Tennessee, USA. CD4+ T cells were enriched by magnetic negative selection; naive cells were then positively selected on CD45RA, and the negative fraction formed the memory subset. After blood collection by leukapheresis, PBMCs were isolated using Ficoll-Histopaque density gradient centrifugation and then cryopreserved in the vapor phase of liquid nitrogen. Analytical flow cytometry was used to check the purity and quantity of each magnetically sorted T cell population. Each sorted fraction had its genomic DNA isolated and then quantified by UV absorbance on a Nanodrop 2000c.

TCR CDR3 regions were amplified from genomic DNA by multiplex PCR using the deep immunoSEQ assay. For each cell subset, the extracted genomic DNA was distributed evenly across all wells of several immunoSEQ 96-well plates, and each plate served as one replicate. For sorted subsets, each replicate PCR was loaded with roughly 0.2 ug genomic DNA, equivalent to some 31,000 T cell genomes. Purified libraries were quantified with a Qubit 3.0 fluorometer, sized on a Bioanalyzer 2100, and re-quantified with the KAPA Library Quantification kit. A separate single-read 150-cycle Illumina NextSeq 550 flow cell was used to sequence each immunoSEQ 96-well plate. For the original study's pipeline: Because the immunoSEQ output held only junctional sequences and lacked quality scores, the filtering could not match the filtering applied to full-length reads. Sequences were annotated with PyIR, a Python wrapper for IgBLAST v1.9, using IMGT germline references to assign V/J genes and CDR3. Reads with weak V/J assignments (E-value above 1e-6), missing CDR3, stop codons, out-of-frame junctions, or ambiguous translated residues were removed. V3J clonotypes were defined as sequences sharing the same inferred V gene, J gene, and CDR3 amino acid sequence. Percentage overlap between repertoires was calculated by dividing the number of shared unique clonotypes by the size of the smaller repertoire. Richness of each repertoire was evaluated using RTK rarefaction, the Chao1 estimator, and Recon v2.1 estimates of unobserved clonotypes. OLGA was used to compute generation probabilities for all TCRbeta clonotypes that the gDNA method yielded from a handful of donors. Held by TCRdb, this immuneACCESS table contains in-frame sequences only and omits some clones. Under half of the omission traces to an unresolved V gene where checked; the cause of the rest is unknown. That table supplies the V and J calls and clone size; D and trimming were determined from the DNA. For this sample the table gives about 2.3 million clones, of which under 95% were detected only once. 0.37% of the sample is taken by the ten largest.

The clonotype comes from a man aged 18-30 years in good health. Some clones in this sample may be carry-over from other donors' samples. This chain is built from TRBV30 and TRBJ2-7, with the D gene not confidently named. Source material: naive CD4+ T cells from PBMCs. The cell subset or site tag for this specimen amounts to: CD45RA+ positively selected. Read as DNA, the sequence is TGTGCCTGGAGTTCGCGTTTGGAGCAGTACTTC. This yields the protein CAWSSRLEQYF.